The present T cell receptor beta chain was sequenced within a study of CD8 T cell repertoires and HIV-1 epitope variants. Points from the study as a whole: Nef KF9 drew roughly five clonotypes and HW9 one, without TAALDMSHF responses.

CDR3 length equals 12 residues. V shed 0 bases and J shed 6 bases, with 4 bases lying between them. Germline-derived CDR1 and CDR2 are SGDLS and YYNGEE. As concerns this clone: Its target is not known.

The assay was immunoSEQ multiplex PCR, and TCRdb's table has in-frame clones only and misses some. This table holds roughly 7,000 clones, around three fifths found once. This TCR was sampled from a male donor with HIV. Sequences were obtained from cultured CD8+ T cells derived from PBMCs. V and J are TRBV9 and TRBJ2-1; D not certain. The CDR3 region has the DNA TGTGCCAGCAGCGTAGGATCCAATGAGCAGTTCTTC. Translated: CASSVGSNEQFF.